Listed below are T cell receptor beta chains from one sample, sequenced in a study of blood T cell repertoires in COVID-19. Sequencing was performed with immunoSEQ multiplex PCR; in TCRdb, only in-frame clones are kept and a portion is missing. The repertoire has 220,000 or so clones, 80% to 95% of them found once; the top ten carry more than 0.7%. The sample was peripheral blood. These receptors originate from a man aged 55 to 70 with COVID-19, enrolled during active disease. Both conserved end residues are part of each CDR3. Each record gives: D gene, J gene, clone size, V gene, CDR3 protein, CDR3 DNA. D genes are given only for firm matches. Size is stated for part of the rows, as once, few or many counts, or as a class when the clone is expanded.

>TRBD2|TRBJ2-7|-|TRBV19
CASQGGTSGYEQYF
TGTGCCAGCCAGGGGGGGACTAGCGGCTACGAGCAGTACTTC
>TRBD2|TRBJ2-2|few|TRBV18
CASAGLAGASGTGELFF
TGTGCCAGCGCCGGACTAGCGGGGGCGTCCGGCACCGGGGAGCTGTTTTTT
>-|TRBJ2-7|-|TRBV10-2
CASREGQPSSEQYF
TGCGCCAGCAGGGAGGGACAGCCCTCGTCCGAGCAGTACTTC
>TRBD2|TRBJ2-2|-|TRBV7-8
CASSSTGGLAVTGELFF
TGTGCCAGCAGCTCAACGGGAGGACTAGCGGTAACCGGGGAGCTGTTTTTT
>-|TRBJ1-1|-|TRBV7-9
CASSRSFGGFF
TGTGCCAGCAGCAGATCCTTCGGTGGTTTCTTT
>-|TRBJ2-1|-|TRBV7-9
CASSLNRDEQFF
TGTGCCAGCAGCTTAAACAGGGATGAGCAGTTCTTC
>-|TRBJ2-5|-|TRBV11-2
CASSLRLLGRGETQYF
TGTGCCAGCAGCTTAAGATTGCTAGGGAGAGGGGAGACCCAGTACTTC
>-|TRBJ1-2|once|TRBV6-6
CASSHLADIGPLANYGYTF
TGTGCCAGCAGTCATCTGGCGGATATTGGTCCTTTAGCTAACTATGGCTACACCTTC
>TRBD1|TRBJ1-1|-|TRBV30
CAWGMTGDAFF
TGTGCCTGGGGGATGACAGGGGACGCTTTCTTT
>-|TRBJ2-5|-|TRBV19
CATADSMQETQYF
TGTGCCACCGCCGACAGTATGCAAGAGACCCAGTACTTC
>TRBD2|TRBJ2-1|-|TRBV2
CASTRASGRAGEQFF
TGTGCCAGCACCCGGGCTAGCGGGAGGGCCGGTGAGCAGTTCTTC
>-|TRBJ2-3|-|TRBV7-2
CATAGTDTQYF
TGTGCCACCGCCGGGACAGATACGCAGTATTTT
>TRBD2|TRBJ2-2|-|TRBV11-3
CASSLSAGVIGELFF
TGTGCCAGCAGCTTATCCGCGGGAGTGATCGGGGAGCTGTTTTTT
>TRBD1|TRBJ2-2|-|TRBV28
CASSSGQGNTGELFF
TGTGCCAGCAGTTCCGGACAGGGGAACACCGGGGAGCTGTTTTTT
>-|TRBJ2-1|-|TRBV5-1
CASSPSSGTLAYNEQFF
TGCGCCAGCAGCCCGTCCTCAGGAACCCTCGCCTACAATGAGCAGTTCTTC
>TRBD1|TRBJ2-1|-|TRBV18
CASSRNLPGTGAYNEQFF
TGTGCCAGCTCACGAAATCTTCCCGGGACAGGGGCCTACAATGAGCAGTTCTTC
>-|TRBJ2-7|-|TRBV4-1
CASSTQTSFPYEQYF
TGCGCCAGCAGCACCCAGACTAGTTTTCCCTACGAGCAGTACTTC
>-|TRBJ2-3|once|TRBV28
CASTTGVRTQYF
TGTGCCAGCACCACGGGGGTGCGTACGCAGTATTTT
>TRBD1|TRBJ1-2|-|TRBV28
CASTLSGQGVIYGYTF
TGTGCCAGCACCCTTTCAGGGCAGGGGGTGATCTATGGCTACACCTTC
>-|TRBJ2-3|-|TRBV7-2
CASSLGGISTDTQYF
TGTGCCAGCAGCTTGGGCGGGATTAGCACAGATACGCAGTATTTT
>-|TRBJ2-3|-|TRBV19
CASSITSMDTQYF
TGTGCCAGTAGTATAACTAGCATGGATACGCAGTATTTT
>-|TRBJ1-1|-|TRBV6-5
CASSWGGGTEAFF
TGTGCCAGCAGTTGGGGGGGCGGCACTGAAGCTTTCTTT
>TRBD2|TRBJ2-7|-|TRBV28
CASSLGEVLAGASGEQYF
TGTGCCAGCAGTTTAGGGGAGGTTTTAGCGGGAGCCTCGGGCGAGCAGTACTTC
>TRBD1|TRBJ2-7|once|TRBV27
CASMLQGSSYEQYF
TGTGCCAGCATGCTACAGGGGAGCTCCTACGAGCAGTACTTC
>TRBD2|TRBJ2-5|-|TRBV5-1
CASSHPGLGEETQYF
TGCGCCAGCAGCCACCCGGGACTAGGAGAAGAGACCCAGTACTTC
>TRBD1|TRBJ1-2|-|TRBV5-4
CASSWGQTNYGYTF
TGTGCCAGCAGCTGGGGACAGACTAACTATGGCTACACCTTC
>-|TRBJ1-2|-|TRBV6-2/TRBV6-3
CASIPGTGSKAVSGYTF
TGTGCCAGCATCCCGGGTACAGGGTCGAAAGCTGTTAGTGGCTACACCTTC
>TRBD1|TRBJ1-1|-|TRBV28
CASSLYAWTGNTEAFF
TGTGCCAGCAGTTTATATGCATGGACAGGGAACACTGAAGCTTTCTTT
>TRBD2|TRBJ2-2|-|TRBV4-1
CASSQRAGGPYTGELFF
TGCGCCAGCAGCCAAAGGGCGGGAGGGCCTTACACCGGGGAGCTGTTTTTT
>TRBD2|TRBJ2-1|-|TRBV11-2
CASSRRGASYNEQFF
TGTGCCAGCAGTAGGCGGGGGGCCTCGTACAATGAGCAGTTCTTC
>-|TRBJ1-2|-|TRBV5-4
CASRGANYGYTF
TGTGCCAGCAGAGGGGCTAACTATGGCTACACCTTC
>TRBD2|TRBJ2-3|-|TRBV6-1
CASSETLAGSDTQYF
TGTGCCAGCAGTGAAACCTTAGCGGGATCGGATACGCAGTATTTT
>-|TRBJ1-6|-|TRBV3-1/TRBV3-2
CASSQTQGMDSPLHF
TGTGCCAGCAGCCAAACACAGGGTATGGATTCACCCCTCCACTTT